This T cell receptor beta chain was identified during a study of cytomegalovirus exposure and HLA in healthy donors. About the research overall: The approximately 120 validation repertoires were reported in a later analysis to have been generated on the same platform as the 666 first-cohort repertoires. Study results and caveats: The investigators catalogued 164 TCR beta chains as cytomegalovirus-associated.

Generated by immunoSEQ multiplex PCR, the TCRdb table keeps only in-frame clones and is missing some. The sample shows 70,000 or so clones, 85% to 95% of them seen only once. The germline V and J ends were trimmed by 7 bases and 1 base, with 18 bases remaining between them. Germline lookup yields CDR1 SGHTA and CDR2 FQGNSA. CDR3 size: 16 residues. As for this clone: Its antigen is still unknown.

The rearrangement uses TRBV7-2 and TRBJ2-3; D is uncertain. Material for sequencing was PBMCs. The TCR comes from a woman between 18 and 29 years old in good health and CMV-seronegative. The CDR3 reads CASIPPDSSRTDTQYF. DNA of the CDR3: TGTGCCAGCATCCCACCAGACTCCTCCCGCACAGATACGCAGTATTTT.